Following are 32 T cell receptor beta chains from one sample sequenced in a study of blood T cell repertoires in COVID-19. TCRdb's copy holds only in-frame clones and misses some; the assay was immunoSEQ multiplex PCR. Altogether over 250,000 clones are present, 87% being singletons, with the ten largest covering around 1.5%. Sequencing used peripheral blood. These receptors originate from a woman aged 40 to 55 who had recovered from COVID-19.

V usage is TRBV5-1 and J usage is TRBJ2-5, with TRBD1 as a possible D gene (5 bases). This CDR3 spans 13 amino acids. Trimming took 5 bases from V and 4 from J, leaving 12 bases between them. The germline CDR1 and CDR2 sequences are SGHRS and YFSETQ. The CDR3 region has the DNA TGCGCCAGCAGGCAGGGCCCTGGAGAGACCCAGTACTTC. Its protein is CASRQGPGETQYF.

J is TRBJ2-5 and V is TRBV19, with 9 nucleotides matching TRBD2. Germline assignment: CDR1 LNHDA and CDR2 SQIVND (reference sequence). This CDR3 contains 16 residues. The V gene end was trimmed by 1 base and the J gene end by 4 bases; junction bases not matched to a gene: 7. The CDR3 region is CASSIGRLAVPETQYF. The DNA of the CDR3 is TGTGCCAGTAGTATAGGCAGACTAGCGGTCCCAGAGACCCAGTACTTC.

The CDR3 protein is CASSPGTGGPYSNQPQHF. CDR3 nucleotides: TGTGCCAGCTCACCTGGGACAGGGGGCCCTTATAGCAATCAGCCCCAGCATTTT. This chain connects TRBV18 to TRBJ1-5; 12 positions match TRBD1. Germline lookup yields CDR1 KGHSH and CDR2 LQKENI. V dropped 3 bases and J dropped 0; count of bases not matched to a gene: 6. CDR3 length equals 18 residues.

The chain is built from TRBV10-2 and TRBJ2-7; D not certain. Germline V gene sequence: CDR1 WSHSY, CDR2 SAAADI. Trimming took 9 bases from V and 0 from J, leaving 9 bases between them. There are 12 residues in the CDR3. In DNA, the CDR3 is TGCGCCAGTGGCCATACCTCCTACGAGCAGTACTTC. Protein: CASGHTSYEQYF.

The chain is built from TRBV5-1 and TRBJ2-4; D is unclear. The germline V gene encodes CDR1 SGHRS and CDR2 YFSETQ. The length of the CDR3 is 14 residues. V lost 0 bases and J lost 4, with 8 bases in between. Here the CDR3 reads CASSLGSQKNIQYF. The CDR3 DNA is TGCGCCAGCAGCTTGGGTAGCCAGAAAAACATTCAGTACTTC.

The chain uses TRBV25-1 and TRBJ1-2; TRBD1 is a possible D gene (5 bases). V was pared by 6 bases and J by 5 bases, with 16 bases between. The germline gives CDR1 MGHDK, CDR2 SYGVNS. This CDR3 spans 14 amino acids. CDR3 loop: CASRDGGKRYGYTF. As DNA, the CDR3 is TGTGCCAGCAGGGATGGGGGGAAGCGGTATGGCTACACCTTC.

The chain links TRBV7-9 to TRBJ2-7; D is unresolved. The CDR3 runs 14 residues. Germline V gene sequence: CDR1 SEHNR, CDR2 FQNEAQ (reference sequence). V was trimmed by 1 base and J by 4 bases, leaving 11 bases between them. The CDR3 loop is CASSLGQARYEQYF. CDR3 DNA: TGTGCCAGCAGCTTAGGCCAGGCGAGATACGAGCAGTACTTC.

The genes are TRBV10-1 and TRBJ2-3, with D tentatively TRBD2 (5 bases). With 2 bases removed from V and 4 bases from J, the gap between germline ends came to 16 bases. This CDR3 has 16 residues. CDR1 is WNHNN, CDR2 SYGVQD, per germline (reference sequence). CDR3 sequence reads: CASSEKRSEGADTQYF. The CDR3 DNA reads as TGCGCCAGCAGTGAGAAGCGGTCCGAGGGAGCAGATACGCAGTATTTT.

The chain recombines TRBV3-1 (or the pseudogene TRBV3-2) with TRBJ2-7, with D perhaps matching TRBD2 (6 bases). The CDR3 sequence is 16 residues long. Germline loops: CDR1 LGHDT, CDR2 YNNKEL (reference sequence). V lost 0 bases and J 1 base, leaving 13 bases between the germline ends. The CDR3 DNA follows: TGTGCCAGCAGCCAAGAAGCGGGCAGTCTTTCCTACGAGCAGTACTTC. Protein product: CASSQEAGSLSYEQYF.

V is TRBV10-3 and J is TRBJ2-3; TRBD2 might be the D (5 bases). Germline V gene data show CDR1 as ENHRY and CDR2 as SYGVKD. The CDR3 totals 14 residues. V lost 5 bases to trimming and J lost 6 bases, with 15 bases between them. CDR3 residues: CAISLATGEDTQYF. DNA for the CDR3: TGTGCCATCAGTCTGGCGACCGGGGAGGATACGCAGTATTTT.

The chain uses TRBV6-2 or TRBV6-3 and TRBJ1-2, with 7 bases lining up with TRBD1. This CDR3 is 12 amino acids long. Germline V gives CDR1 MNHEY, CDR2 SVGEGT. Losses at the gene ends were 6 bases for V and 8 bases for J; bases not matched to a gene: 6. The CDR3 here is CASSLDRRGYTF. The CDR3 DNA reads as TGTGCCAGCAGCCTGGACAGGAGAGGCTACACCTTC.

The rearrangement links TRBV4-3 to TRBJ1-1; no clear D. V was shortened by 4 bases and J by 1 base, with 13 bases between the two germline ends. The CDR3 contains 15 residues. Germline CDR1 LGHNA, CDR2 YSLEER. The CDR3 spells CASSPQAVENTEAFF. CDR3 bases: TGCGCCAGCAGCCCCCAAGCGGTAGAGAACACTGAAGCTTTCTTT.

This chain links TRBV3-1 (or the pseudogene TRBV3-2) with TRBJ1-2; 8 bases map to TRBD1. The CDR3 contains 14 residues. The J segment lost 4 bases and the V segment lost 4 bases, leaving 5 bases of the junction unmatched. Germline V CDR1 and CDR2: LGHDT, YNNKEL (reference sequence). CDR3 DNA sequence: TGTGCCAGCAGCCCCCAGGGGGCGCGCTATGGCTACACCTTC. Protein: CASSPQGARYGYTF.

V usage is TRBV9 and J usage is TRBJ2-3, with 12 bases that match TRBD2. CDR1 and CDR2 (germline): SGDLS, YYNGEE. Trimming at V came to 4 bases and at J to 1 base, leaving 7 bases not matched to a gene. CDR3 length: 17 residues. CDR3 nucleotides: TGTGCCAGCAGCCCCGGGGCTAGCGGGGGGGGCACAGATACGCAGTATTTT. The encoded protein is CASSPGASGGGTDTQYF.

The chain carries TRBV7-2 and TRBJ1-5; a possible D gene is TRBD1 (6 bases). In germline, CDR1 is SGHTA, CDR2 FQGNSA. This CDR3 comprises 13 residues. The V end was cut by 4 bases, the J end by 9 bases, with 13 bases between. The DNA for the CDR3 is TGTGCCAGCAGCTCCGGACAGACCACGCCCCAGCATTTT. It translates to CASSSGQTTPQHF.

This sequence joins TRBV2 and TRBJ2-1; TRBD1 is a possible D gene (6 bases). The CDR3 runs 15 residues. The V gene lost 6 bases and the J gene lost 0 bases, with 12 bases spanning the gap. In germline, CDR1 is SNHLY, CDR2 FYNNEI. This chain's CDR3 is CASSAGDSSYNEQFF. In DNA form, the CDR3 reads TGTGCCAGCAGCGCAGGGGATAGCTCCTACAATGAGCAGTTCTTC.

This chain connects TRBV7-9 to TRBJ2-7; D might be TRBD1 (5 bases). The CDR3 consists of 13 residues. Germline lookup yields CDR1 SEHNR and CDR2 FQNEAQ (reference sequence). Trimming removed 5 bases at V and 7 bases at J, with 15 bases between. CDR3 bases: TGTGCCAGCAGCCCTACGGCAGGGTCTGAGCAGTACTTC. This gives the protein CASSPTAGSEQYF.

The chain couples TRBV4-1 to TRBJ2-5; 9 bases fit TRBD2. This CDR3 contains 15 residues. Germline CDR1 reads MGHRA; CDR2 reads YSYEKL. The J segment lost 5 bases and the V segment lost 4 bases, leaving 8 bases of the junction unmatched. The CDR3, as DNA: TGCGCCAGCAGCCGACCCACTAGCGGGCGGGAGACCCAGTACTTC. This codes for CASSRPTSGRETQYF.

The chain links TRBV4-1 to TRBJ1-5; a possible D gene is TRBD1 (6 bases). Between the trimmed V and J ends, which lost 0 bases and 5 bases, there was a span of 14 bases. Germline V lookup: CDR1 MGHRA, CDR2 YSYEKL. The CDR3 contains 16 residues. CDR3 loop: CASSQEGAGVHQPQHF. CDR3 DNA: TGCGCCAGCAGCCAAGAGGGGGCAGGGGTCCATCAGCCCCAGCATTTT.

The rearrangement uses TRBV9 and TRBJ2-2; 8 bases are shared with TRBD1. This CDR3 has 16 amino acids. CDR1 SGDLS and CDR2 YYNGEE come from the germline V gene. The J segment lost 4 bases and the V segment lost 4 bases, leaving 9 bases of the junction unmatched. The CDR3 DNA follows: TGTGCCAGCAGCCCGCGACAGGGGTCGGTCACCGGGGAGCTGTTTTTT. The encoded protein is CASSPRQGSVTGELFF. Full variable domain (rest looked up from reference TRBV9 and TRBJ2-2): DSGVTQTPKHLITATGQRVTLRCSPRSGDLSVYWYQQSLDQGLQFLIQYYNGEERAKGNILERFSAQQFPDLHSELNLSSLELGDSALYFCASSPRQGSVTGELFFGEGSRLTVL.

The genes are TRBV20-1 and TRBJ2-1; TRBD2 matches at 10 bases. Germline trimming cut 5 bases from V and 7 bases from J; bases unmatched to any gene: 8. CDR1 DFQATT and CDR2 SNEGSKA come from the germline V gene (reference sequence). The CDR3 is 14 residues long. CDR3 protein: CSAGERGGRNEQFF. The CDR3 nucleotides read TGCAGTGCTGGTGAGCGGGGGGGCCGGAATGAGCAGTTCTTC.

The chain uses TRBV19 and TRBJ1-6; D is uncertain. There are 12 residues in the CDR3. Germline lookup yields CDR1 LNHDA and CDR2 SQIVND (reference sequence). The V and J ends lost 3 bases and 14 bases respectively, with 11 bases between them. As DNA, the CDR3 is TGTGCCAGTAGTATCCCCCGGGAGACCCTCCACTTT. It translates to CASSIPRETLHF.

The chain is built from TRBV9 and TRBJ1-2, with TRBD1 as a possible D gene (5 bases). Germline V gives CDR1 SGDLS, CDR2 YYNGEE. The CDR3 has 15 amino acids. Trimming pared 3 bases from V and 4 bases from J, leaving 16 bases between. CDR3 bases: TGTGCCAGCAGCGACCCCCGGGCGGGGCCCTATGGCTACACCTTC. Its protein is CASSDPRAGPYGYTF.

This chain uses TRBV5-4 with TRBJ2-5; TRBD1 agrees at 9 bases. Trimming removed 4 bases from V and 3 bases from J; junction bases left unmatched: 7. Per the germline V gene, CDR1 is SGHNT and CDR2 is YYREEE (reference sequence). This CDR3 contains 15 residues. CDR3 DNA: TGTGCCAGCAGCCGAAGGGACAGGGAGGAAGAGACCCAGTACTTC. Encoded protein: CASSRRDREEETQYF.

This clone was seen a single time. The J gene is TRBJ2-1, the V gene TRBV21-1; the table's D call, TRBD2, has no DNA check behind it. TRBV21-1 is classified as a pseudogene. The CDR3 sequence is 18 residues long. CDR3 DNA sequence: TGTGCCAGCAGCAAATCGTTGGGAGGGGTTAGGTCCTACAATGAGCAGTTCTTC. It specifies CASSKSLGGVRSYNEQFF.

This clone appeared a single time. The chain recombines TRBV6-2 or TRBV6-3 with TRBJ2-7; the match to TRBD2 covers 11 bases. From germline, CDR1 is MNHEY and CDR2 SVGEGT. V lost 0 bases to trimming and J lost 4 bases; unmatched junction nucleotides: 20. The CDR3 is 21 residues long. CDR3 amino acids: CASSYSVGGTSGGPTIYEQYF. In DNA, the CDR3 is TGTGCCAGCAGTTACTCGGTCGGGGGAACTAGCGGGGGCCCTACCATATACGAGCAGTACTTC.

This chain links TRBV5-1 with TRBJ2-2, with D tentatively TRBD2 (7 bases). CDR3 length: 15 residues. Germline CDR1 and CDR2: SGHRS and YFSETQ. Trimming cost V 4 bases and J 2 bases, with 12 bases left between them. The CDR3 region has the DNA TGCGCCAGCAGCGGCGGGGGCCCCAACACCGGGGAGCTGTTTTTT. Translation: CASSGGGPNTGELFF. Full variable domain (rest looked up from reference TRBV5-1 and TRBJ2-2): KAGVTQTPRYLIKTRGQQVTLSCSPISGHRSVSWYQQTPGQGLQFLFEYFSETQRNKGNFPGRFSGRQFSNSRSEMNVSTLELGDSALYLCASSGGGPNTGELFFGEGSRLTVL.

This clone was detected only a few times. The chain couples TRBV18 to TRBJ1-3; D call uncertain. CDR1 is KGHSH, CDR2 LQKENI, per germline. The CDR3 has 14 residues. Deletions cut 5 bases from V and 0 bases from J, with 8 bases between. The CDR3 sequence is CASSSQASGNTIYF. CDR3 nucleotides: TGTGCCAGCTCATCCCAGGCCTCTGGAAACACCATATATTTT.

For the CDR3, the DNA is TGTGCCAGCAGCTTCAACTTCCCAGGGAAGGTCTACGAGCAGTACTTC. It yields the protein CASSFNFPGKVYEQYF. The chain joins TRBV7-9 to TRBJ2-7; weak D call: TRBD1 (5 bases). Germline loops: CDR1 SEHNR, CDR2 FQNEAQ (reference sequence). The CDR3 is 16 residues long. Trimming pared 3 bases from V and 3 bases from J, leaving 18 bases between.

The chain uses TRBV3-1 (or the pseudogene TRBV3-2) and TRBJ2-5, with unresolved D. The V gene lost 0 bases and the J gene lost 6 bases, with 5 bases spanning the gap. CDR3 size: 12 residues. Germline CDR1 is LGHDT and CDR2 is YNNKEL (reference sequence). CDR3 protein: CASSQDAKTQYF. The CDR3, as DNA: TGTGCCAGCAGCCAAGATGCGAAGACCCAGTACTTC.

The chain recombines TRBV21-1 with TRBJ2-7; TRBD2 is the table's D call and was not checked against the DNA. TRBV21-1 is a known pseudogene. The CDR3 runs to 15 residues. The CDR3 sequence is CASSILRGAPYEQYF. DNA for the CDR3: TGTGCCAGCAGCATTTTGCGGGGGGCCCCCTACGAGCAGTACTTC.

This clone has just one count. This chain uses TRBV5-1 with TRBJ1-1; D is perhaps TRBD1 (5 bases). V was cut by 4 bases and J by 10 bases, with 23 bases left in between. Germline CDR1 reads SGHRS; CDR2 reads YFSETQ. The CDR3 is 15 amino acids. CDR3 amino acids: CASSRRTGGEVGAFF. The CDR3 region has the DNA TGCGCCAGCAGCCGCCGGACGGGGGGTGAAGTTGGAGCTTTCTTT. The entire variable domain, with the rest obtained from reference TRBV5-1 and TRBJ1-1, is as follows: KAGVTQTPRYLIKTRGQQVTLSCSPISGHRSVSWYQQTPGQGLQFLFEYFSETQRNKGNFPGRFSGRQFSNSRSEMNVSTLELGDSALYLCASSRRTGGEVGAFFGQGTRLTVV.